Shown below are 3 T cell receptor beta chains from a single sample sequenced in a study of blood T cells in healthy people across ages. It was with a sample-barcoded 5' primer and a J-beta primer mix that a second PCR of roughly 7 to 12 cycles was run. In TCRdb, the 5' RACE reads were re-called with MiXCR into one record per CDR3 protein. The sample holds 600,000 or so distinct CDR3 sequences, over 20% seen once. The sample consisted of blood. Receptors were obtained from a man in his sixties or seventies in good health.

Concerning this clonotype: The DNA is left out, because the CDR3 cannot be placed on it with certainty; the CDR3 is given as TCRdb lists it. The rearrangement links TRBV21-1 to TRBJ2-2; TRBD2 was called by the table and not checked on the DNA. TRBV21-1 is a recognized pseudogene. The CDR3 contains 19 residues when both ends are counted. CDR3 loop: CASSTYWATGTLGTGELFF.

The rearrangement joins TRBV28 to TRBJ2-1; 7 bases fit TRBD2. Trimming removed 2 bases from V and 13 bases from J; junction bases left unmatched: 5. The CDR3 runs 12 residues. CDR1 is MDHEN, CDR2 SYDVKM, per germline. In DNA form, the CDR3 reads TGTGCCAGCAGTTTACTGCGGGAGACCCAGTTCTTC. Amino acid sequence: CASSLLRETQFF. Full variable domain (rest looked up from reference TRBV28 and TRBJ2-1): DVKVTQSSRYLVKRTGEKVFLECVQDMDHENMFWYRQDPGLGLRLIYFSYDVKMKEKGDIPEGYSVSREKKERFSLILESASTNQTSMYLCASSLLRETQFFGPGTRLTVL.

This clonotype has just a few counts. The V and J genes are TRBV12-5 and TRBJ2-2, with a tentative D call TRBD1 (5 bases). V was cut by 5 bases and J by 3 bases, with 10 bases left in between. This CDR3 is built from 14 residues. The germline V gene has CDR1 LGHNT and CDR2 FRNRAP. CDR3 sequence reads: CASGARQYTGELFF. DNA for the CDR3: TGTGCTAGTGGTGCCAGACAGTACACCGGGGAGCTGTTTTTT.